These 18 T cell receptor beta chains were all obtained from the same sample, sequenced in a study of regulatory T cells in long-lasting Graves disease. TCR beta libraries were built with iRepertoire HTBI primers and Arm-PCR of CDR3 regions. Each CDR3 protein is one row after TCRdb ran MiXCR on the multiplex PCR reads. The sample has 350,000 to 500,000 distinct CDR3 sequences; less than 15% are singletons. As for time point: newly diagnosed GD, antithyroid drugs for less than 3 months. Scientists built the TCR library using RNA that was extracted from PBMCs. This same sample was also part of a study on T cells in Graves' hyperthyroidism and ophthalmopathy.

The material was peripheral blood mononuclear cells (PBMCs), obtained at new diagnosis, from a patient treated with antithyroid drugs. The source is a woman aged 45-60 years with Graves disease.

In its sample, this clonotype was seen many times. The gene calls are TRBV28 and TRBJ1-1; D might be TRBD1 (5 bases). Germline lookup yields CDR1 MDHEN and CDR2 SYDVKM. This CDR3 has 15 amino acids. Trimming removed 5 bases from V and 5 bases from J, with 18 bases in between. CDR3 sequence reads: CASSPLTGGGTEAFF. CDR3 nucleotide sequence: TGTGCCAGCAGTCCCCTCACTGGGGGGGGGACTGAAGCTTTCTTT. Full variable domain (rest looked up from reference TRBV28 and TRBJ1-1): DVKVTQSSRYLVKRTGEKVFLECVQDMDHENMFWYRQDPGLGLRLIYFSYDVKMKEKGDIPEGYSVSREKKERFSLILESASTNQTSMYLCASSPLTGGGTEAFFGQGTRLTVV.

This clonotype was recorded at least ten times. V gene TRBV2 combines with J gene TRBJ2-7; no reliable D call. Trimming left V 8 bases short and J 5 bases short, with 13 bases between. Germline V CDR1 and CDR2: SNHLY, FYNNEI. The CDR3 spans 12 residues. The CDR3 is CASQDPPNEQYF. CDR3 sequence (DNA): TGTGCCAGCCAGGACCCCCCTAACGAGCAGTACTTC.

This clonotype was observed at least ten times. CDR3 loop: CASSLMGAPYEQYF. The CDR3 nucleotides are TGCGCCAGCAGCTTGATGGGAGCTCCCTACGAGCAGTACTTC. This chain uses TRBV5-1 with TRBJ2-7, with D tentatively TRBD2 (5 bases). Trimming removed 1 base from V and 2 bases from J, with 10 bases in between. This CDR3 has 14 amino acids. Germline V lookup: CDR1 SGHRS, CDR2 YFSETQ. Variable domain in full (rest from reference TRBV5-1 and TRBJ2-7): KAGVTQTPRYLIKTRGQQVTLSCSPISGHRSVSWYQQTPGQGLQFLFEYFSETQRNKGNFPGRFSGRQFSNSRSEMNVSTLELGDSALYLCASSLMGAPYEQYFGPGTRLTVT.

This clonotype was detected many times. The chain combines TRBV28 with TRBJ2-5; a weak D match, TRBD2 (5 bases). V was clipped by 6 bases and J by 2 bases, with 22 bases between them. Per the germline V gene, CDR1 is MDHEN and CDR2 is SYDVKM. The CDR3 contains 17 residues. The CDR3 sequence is CASSPLSVSGGQETQYF. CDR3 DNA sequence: TGTGCCAGCAGCCCCCTATCCGTAAGTGGAGGTCAAGAGACCCAGTACTTC.

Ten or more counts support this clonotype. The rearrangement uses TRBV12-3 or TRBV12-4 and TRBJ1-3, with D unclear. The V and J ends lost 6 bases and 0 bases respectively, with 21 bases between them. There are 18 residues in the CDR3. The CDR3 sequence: CASRFNPILFGSGNTIYF. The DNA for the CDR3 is TGTGCCAGCAGATTCAACCCCATCCTCTTCGGCTCTGGAAACACCATATATTTT.

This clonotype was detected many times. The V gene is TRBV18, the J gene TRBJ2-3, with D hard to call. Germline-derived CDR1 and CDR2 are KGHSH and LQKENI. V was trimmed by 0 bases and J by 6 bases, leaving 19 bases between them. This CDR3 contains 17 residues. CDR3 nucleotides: TGTGCCAGCTCACCACCTCTCTGGGCGGACCCGTCGGATACGCAGTATTTT. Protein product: CASSPPLWADPSDTQYF.

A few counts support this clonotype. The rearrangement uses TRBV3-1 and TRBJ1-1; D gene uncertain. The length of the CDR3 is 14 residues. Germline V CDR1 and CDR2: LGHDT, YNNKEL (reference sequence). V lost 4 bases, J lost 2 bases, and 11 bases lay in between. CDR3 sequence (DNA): TGTGCCAGCAGCCCGCACGGTAGCAACACTGAAGCTTTCTTT. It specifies CASSPHGSNTEAFF.

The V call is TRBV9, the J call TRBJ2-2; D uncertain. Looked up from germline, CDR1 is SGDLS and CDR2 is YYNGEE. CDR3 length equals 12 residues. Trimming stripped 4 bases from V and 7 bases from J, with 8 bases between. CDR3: CASSPHGGELFF. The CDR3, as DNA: TGTGCCAGCAGCCCCCATGGCGGGGAGCTGTTTTTT.

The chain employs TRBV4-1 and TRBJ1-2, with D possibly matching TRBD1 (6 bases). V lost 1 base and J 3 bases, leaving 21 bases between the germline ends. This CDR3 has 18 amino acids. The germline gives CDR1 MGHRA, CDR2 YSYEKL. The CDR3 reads CASSQARGKPGRDYGYTF. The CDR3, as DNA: TGCGCCAGCAGCCAAGCAAGGGGGAAGCCGGGACGCGACTATGGCTACACCTTC.

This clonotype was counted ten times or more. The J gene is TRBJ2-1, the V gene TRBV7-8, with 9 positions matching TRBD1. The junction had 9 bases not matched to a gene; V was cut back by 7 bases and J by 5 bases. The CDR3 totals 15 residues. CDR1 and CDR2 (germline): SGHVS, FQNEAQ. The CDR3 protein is CASTRVTGGNNEQFF. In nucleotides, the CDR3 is TGTGCCAGCACAAGGGTGACAGGGGGGAACAATGAGCAGTTCTTC.

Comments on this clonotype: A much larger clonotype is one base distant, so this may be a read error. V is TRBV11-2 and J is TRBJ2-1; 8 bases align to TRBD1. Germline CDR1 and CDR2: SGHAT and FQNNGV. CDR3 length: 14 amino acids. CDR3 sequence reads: CASSLGDRYREQFF. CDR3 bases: TGCGCCAGCAGCTTGGGGGACAGGTATCGGGAGCAGTTCTTC.

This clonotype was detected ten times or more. CDR3 in DNA: TGTGCCAGCAAATTAAGGACAGGGGCCCTCGGGAACACTGAAGCTTTCTTT. Amino acid sequence: CASKLRTGALGNTEAFF. This rearrangement joins TRBV6-1 to TRBJ1-1; 9 bases are shared with TRBD1. The V segment lost 7 bases and the J segment 1 base; nucleotides outside the gene matches: 13. Germline lookup yields CDR1 MNHNS and CDR2 SASEGT. The length of the CDR3 is 17 residues.

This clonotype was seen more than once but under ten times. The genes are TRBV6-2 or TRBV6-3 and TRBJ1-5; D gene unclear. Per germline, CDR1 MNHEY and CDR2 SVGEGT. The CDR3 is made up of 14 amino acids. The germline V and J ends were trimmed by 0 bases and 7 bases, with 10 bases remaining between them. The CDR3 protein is CASSYSGEVQPQHF. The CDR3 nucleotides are TGTGCCAGCAGTTACTCCGGGGAGGTCCAGCCCCAGCATTTT.

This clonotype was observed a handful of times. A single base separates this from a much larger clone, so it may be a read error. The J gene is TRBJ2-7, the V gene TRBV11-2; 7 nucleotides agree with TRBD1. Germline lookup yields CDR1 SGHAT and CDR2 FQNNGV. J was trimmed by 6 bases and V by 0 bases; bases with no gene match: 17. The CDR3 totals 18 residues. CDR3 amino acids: CASSLDPPISTGRSEQYF. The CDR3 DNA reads TGTGCCAGCAGCTTAGACCCCCCCATCTCGACAGGGAGATCCGAGCAGTACTTC.

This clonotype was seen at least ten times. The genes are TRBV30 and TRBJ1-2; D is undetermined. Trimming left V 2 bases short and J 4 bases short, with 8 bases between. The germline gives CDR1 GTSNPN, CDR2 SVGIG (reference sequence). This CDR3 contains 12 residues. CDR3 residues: CAWSPGSYGYTF. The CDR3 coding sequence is TGTGCCTGGAGTCCTGGCAGCTATGGCTACACCTTC.

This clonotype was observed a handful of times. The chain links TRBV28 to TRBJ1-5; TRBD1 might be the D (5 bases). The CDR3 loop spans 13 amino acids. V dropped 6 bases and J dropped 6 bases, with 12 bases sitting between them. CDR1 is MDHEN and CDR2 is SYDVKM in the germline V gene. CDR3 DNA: TGTGCCAGCAGCCCAGTCAGGGTTCAGCCCCAGCATTTT. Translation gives CASSPVRVQPQHF.

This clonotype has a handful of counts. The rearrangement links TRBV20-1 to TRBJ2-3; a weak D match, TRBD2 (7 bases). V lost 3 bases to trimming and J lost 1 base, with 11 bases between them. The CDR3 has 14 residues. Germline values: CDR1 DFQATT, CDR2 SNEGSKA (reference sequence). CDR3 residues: CSASRGAGTDTQYF. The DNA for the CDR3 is TGCAGTGCTAGTCGGGGGGCTGGCACAGATACGCAGTATTTT.

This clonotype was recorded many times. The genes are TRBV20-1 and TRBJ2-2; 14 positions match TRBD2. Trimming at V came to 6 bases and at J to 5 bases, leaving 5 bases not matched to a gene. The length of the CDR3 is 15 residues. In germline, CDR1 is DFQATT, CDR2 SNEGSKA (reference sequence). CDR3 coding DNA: TGCAGTGCACCGACTAGCGGGAGGGTTACCGGGGAGCTGTTTTTT. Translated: CSAPTSGRVTGELFF.